This T cell receptor (beta chain) was retrieved from a study of CD8 T cells in Susac syndrome (dated by TCRdb to the late 2010s). Looking at the study overall: Among the Susac syndrome patients who were sequenced, clinically active disease was present in about six and clinical remission was observed in eight or nine. The study used repertoire sequencing to test whether antigen drove CD8+ T cell activation and differentiation in Susac syndrome. At the time of blood withdrawal, Susac syndrome patients were either therapy-naive, taking corticosteroids (with some also receiving IVIg), or on IVIg alone. Summary of the overall study and its limitations: The CD4+ T cell repertoire of patients with Susac syndrome showed no detectable clonal expansion. The TCR sequencing and HLA analysis was acknowledged to have included a relatively small number of individuals.

RNA was extracted with the RNeasy kit and roughly 0.5 to 1 ug was reverse transcribed using random hexamers. The immunoSEQ multiplex PCR assay, which covers 54 Vbeta and 13 Jbeta segments, was used to amplify TCR beta CDR3 regions. Bias from PCR amplification was corrected by using a synthetic template baseline for primer optimization and for computational correction. The original pipeline was this. Reads were assigned to V, D and J genes according to IMGT and analyzed in immunoSEQ Analyzer, with only productive sequences retained. To calculate clonality, Shannon entropy was normalized by log2 of the number of productive unique sequences and then subtracted from one. For each patient and control, public and private clones were evaluated within the 100 most prevalent clones. Clones were defined as Susac-specific if absent from the healthy and MS cohorts, from 1052 published viral clones and from other ImmuneACCESS disease sequences. The public sequencing data were trimmed at Q25 with fastp and processed into clonotypes with MiXCR by TCRdb, which kept only in-frame beta chains. Every entry covers one CDR3 protein and lists the most common genes and DNA from its rows. TCRdb, not the authors, supplied the V and J calls. The sample table holds about 150,000 distinct CDR3 sequences, of which around 95% were seen once. The ten largest make up 0.16% of the sample.

Germline trimming amounts to 2 bases on V and 6 bases on J, with 4 as the count of junction bases outside the gene matches. The CDR3 has 14 amino acids, counting the end cysteine and phenylalanine. Of all the DNA, just the CDR3 is kept, 42 bases in frame from base 1. CDR1 and CDR2, looked up from the germline V gene, are SGHVS and FQNEAQ. Peripheral blood CD8+ and CD4+ T cells from healthy donors, Susac syndrome patients and multiple sclerosis patients were profiled by high-throughput TCR beta sequencing. Recently defined diagnostic criteria for definite or probable disease were met by the Susac syndrome patients. Bulk CD8+ and CD4+ T cells were purified magnetically by negative isolation, whereas CD8+ TEMRA cells were enriched by FACS. Blood was drawn into EDTA tubes, processed within 24 hours, and PBMCs were isolated by density gradient centrifugation. PBMCs destined for TCR sequencing were cryopreserved in liquid nitrogen and later thawed in a 37 °C water bath. Purity of sorted or isolated CD4+, CD8+ and CD8+ TEMRA cells was at least 90%.

Regarding this clonotype: There is no known antigen for this receptor. No per-base quality is available; no much larger clone lies one base away.

This clonotype was obtained from a human donor with Susac syndrome. Sequenced input: CD4+ T cells from PBMCs. The receptor chain draws on TRBV7-8 and TRBJ2-3, with 8 middle bases fitting TRBD1. Here is the DNA: TGTGCCAGCAGCTTAAGGGACAGGTTGGATACGCAGTATTTT. Its protein reads: CASSLRDRLDTQYF.